This TCR beta chain originates from a study of blood T cell repertoires in COVID-19. About the study: The United States, Italy and Spain supplied acute and convalescent COVID-19 samples. T cells, B-cell-depleted T cells, or PBMCs provided the cDNA or gDNA that served as material.

Original processing methods: Amplifying reference gene primers gave estimates of nucleated cell counts. Only in-frame clones appear in the TCRdb table, and some are missing; sequencing was by immunoSEQ multiplex PCR. V and J calls and clone size come straight from that table; D and trimming were deduced from the DNA. The sample records 150,000 or so clones, about 90% being singletons. This receptor was obtained from a man between 50 and 59 years old with acute or convalescent COVID-19. Sequenced material: peripheral blood.

CDR3 sequence: CATSDPSGQGWGETQYF. The CDR3 coding sequence is TGTGCCACCAGTGATCCCTCGGGACAGGGCTGGGGAGAGACCCAGTACTTC. The chain links TRBV24-1 to TRBJ2-5; TRBD1 matches at 9 bases. This CDR3 has 17 residues. CDR1 KGHDR and CDR2 SFDVKD come from the germline V gene. Trimming cost V 3 bases and J 4 bases; bases outside gene matches: 11.